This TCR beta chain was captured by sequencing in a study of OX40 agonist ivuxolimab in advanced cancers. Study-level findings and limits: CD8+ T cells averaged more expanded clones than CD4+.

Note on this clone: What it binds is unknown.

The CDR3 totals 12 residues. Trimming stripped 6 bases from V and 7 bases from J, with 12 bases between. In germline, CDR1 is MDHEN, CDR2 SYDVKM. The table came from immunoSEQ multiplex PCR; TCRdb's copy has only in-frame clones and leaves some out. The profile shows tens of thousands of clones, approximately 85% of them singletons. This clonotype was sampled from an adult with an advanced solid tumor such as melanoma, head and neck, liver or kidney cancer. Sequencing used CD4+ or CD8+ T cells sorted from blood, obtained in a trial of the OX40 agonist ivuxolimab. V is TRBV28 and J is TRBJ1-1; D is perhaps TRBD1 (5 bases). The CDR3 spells CASRTAWGEAFF. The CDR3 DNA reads TGTGCCAGCAGGACAGCTTGGGGTGAAGCTTTCTTT.